The 5 T cell receptor beta chains below all came from one sample that was sequenced in a study of tumor-infiltrating lymphocytes in primary liver carcinoma. Reverse transcription of 500 to 650 ng total RNA with a constant-region primer produced TCR beta cDNA. Employing slightly modified ARM-PCR, three nested multiplex PCR rounds were run, and these gave rise to the TCR beta libraries. Running 10 cycles apiece, the first two PCR rounds relied on TRBV1-TRBV30 forward primers together with a C-beta reverse primer. TCRdb reprocessed the multiplex PCR reads via MiXCR and lists one record per CDR3 protein. This sample has roughly 330,000 distinct CDR3 sequences, with less than 70% found just once. Germline DNA was also extracted, and blood RNA was taken from unsorted whole blood. What was sequenced was peripheral blood. These receptors came from a man between 35 and 55 years old with primary liver carcinoma and hepatitis B virus infection.

This clonotype was counted a few times. V is TRBV7-8 and J is TRBJ2-1, with D unresolved. The CDR3 spans 16 residues. Trimming pared 5 bases from V and 0 bases from J, leaving 14 bases between. Germline CDR1 reads SGHVS; CDR2 reads FQNEAQ. The CDR3 reads CASSPTAIVSYNEQFF. Here the CDR3 DNA reads TGTGCCAGCAGCCCCACCGCCATCGTCTCCTACAATGAGCAGTTCTTC.

The sample holds one count of this clonotype. At one boundary the junction diverges from the germline segment, which might be a read error. The chain carries TRBV11-2 and TRBJ2-1; tentatively, D is TRBD2 (5 bases). The CDR3 has 13 residues. Germline-derived CDR1 and CDR2 are SGHAT and FQNNGV. The CDR3 loop reads CASSLASLSEQFF. CDR3 DNA sequence: TGCGCCAGCAGCCTCGCTAGCCTCAGTGAGCAGTTCTTC.

In regard to this clonotype: Being one base from a much bigger clone, this may be a read error. J is TRBJ2-2 and V is TRBV7-9, with D unresolved. Germline values: CDR1 SEHNR, CDR2 FQNEAQ (reference sequence). The CDR3 runs 12 residues. Written as DNA, the CDR3 is TGTGCCAACAGCCCTTTTATCGGGGAGCTGTTTTTT. As protein: CANSPFIGELFF. The full variable domain, rest sourced from reference TRBV7-9 and TRBJ2-2, is DTGVSQNPRHKITKRGQNVTFRCDPISEHNRLYWYRQTLGQGPEFLTYFQNEAQLEKSRLLSDRFSAERPKGSFSTLEIQRTEQGDSAMYLCANSPFIGELFFGEGSRLTVL.

The chain uses TRBV7-6 and TRBJ2-3, with 7 bases aligning to TRBD2. V shed 5 bases, J shed 0 bases, and the junction held 8 bases outside the gene matches. The CDR3 is made up of 16 amino acids. Germline V gene lookup returns CDR1 SGHVS and CDR2 FNYEAQ. As DNA, the CDR3 is TGTGCCAGCAGCAAGGGAGCGGGGATTAGCACAGATACGCAGTATTTT. It is translated as CASSKGAGISTDTQYF.

For this clonotype: A much larger clone lies one base from this, so it may be a read error. The gene calls are TRBV28 and TRBJ2-7, with 8 bases aligning to TRBD1. CDR3 length: 15 residues. Germline V gives CDR1 MDHEN, CDR2 SYDVKM. CDR3: CASSHERTGKYEQHF. The CDR3 nucleotides are TGTGCCAGCAGTCATGAGCGGACAGGGAAGTACGAGCAGCACTTC.